This T cell receptor (beta chain) was identified in a study of blood T cells in healthy people across ages. Study-wide background: Capture via template switching afforded approximately one barcoded beta molecule per two T cells. Findings of the study overall: Relative to aged donors, long-lived donors carried more naive CD4+ cells and displayed higher diversity. The fall in TCR beta diversity per million T cells was roughly linear with age.

This clonotype was detected a few times. Its target is not known. Each of the donors had around 10 milliliters of peripheral blood drawn into EDTA-treated Vacutainer tubes. Unmatched junction bases numbered 10, after V lost 5 bases and J lost 1 base. Per the germline V gene, CDR1 is SEHNR and CDR2 is FQNEAQ (reference sequence). There are 17 residues in the CDR3. The use of a sample-barcoded 5' primer and a J-beta primer mix characterized a second PCR of 7 to 11 cycles. Via MiXCR, TCRdb re-called the 5' RACE reads, giving one row per CDR3 protein. The profile shows roughly 900,000 distinct CDR3 sequences, about 30% of them singletons.

The rearrangement joins TRBV7-9 to TRBJ2-2, with 7 bases lining up with TRBD1. The sample was blood. The receptor was isolated from a woman aged 80 or over in good health. The CDR3 protein is CASSPPTGHGNTGELFF. The CDR3, as DNA: TGTGCCAGCAGCCCGCCGACAGGGCACGGGAACACCGGGGAGCTGTTTTTT.